This T cell receptor beta chain was captured by sequencing in a study of control samples from healthy donors and cancer patients. This CDR3 is 20 amino acids long. The V and J ends lost 1 base and 0 bases respectively, with 22 bases between them. The germline V gene encodes CDR1 MDHEN and CDR2 SYDVKM. Libraries were prepared by immunoSEQ multiplex PCR; TCRdb keeps only in-frame clonotypes and omits some of them. The profile covers approximately 140,000 clones, with roughly 93% appearing a single time and less than 6% taken by the ten largest. The chain joins TRBV28 to TRBJ1-5; weak D call: TRBD1 (5 bases). The source material was blood. The origin of this receptor is a man aged 18 to 30 in good health. CDR3 sequence: CASSLYSSWGSKYSNQPQHF. DNA for the CDR3: TGTGCCAGCAGTTTATATAGTAGTTGGGGCAGCAAGTATAGCAATCAGCCCCAGCATTTT.